A selection of T cell receptor beta chains follows, all from one sample in a study of monozygotic twins with cystic fibrosis. TCRdb's copy holds only in-frame clones and misses some; the assay was immunoSEQ multiplex PCR. The sample includes approximately 25,000 clones, 91% of them seen just once. Input material: blood. These receptor sequences come from a girl aged 2-10 years with cystic fibrosis. Both conserved end residues are part of each CDR3.

V	CDR3
TRBV6-5	CASSLQGANEKLFF
TRBV14	CASSPLSSLNIQYF
TRBV11-3	CASSLGPAASYEQYF
TRBV6-5	CASSHRGRNGNEQFF
TRBV9	CASSPSRGGTEAFF
TRBV7-9	CASSFTGWGQSYNEQFF
TRBV10-3	CAIISGGPSYEQYF
TRBV6-1	CASSEDRGVGTDTQYF
TRBV4-1	CASSQDHLADHTRELFF
TRBV5-6	CASSLGAAGSTNYGYTF
TRBV2	CASRPGVGDYGYTF
TRBV30	CAWSPGLGWETQYF
TRBV2	CASRGTSGVTDTQYF
TRBV6-5	CASCRGWRNSPLHF
TRBV29-1	CSVEGVNTEAFF
TRBV28	CASLTEGTEAFF
TRBV6-5	CASSYSGSTNEKLFF
TRBV9	CASSVDSYNSPLHF
TRBV14	CASSRAGTSNTEAFF
TRBV29-1	CSARDREYNEQFF
TRBV19	CASSMLAGGYNEQFF
TRBV29-1	CSVEEETGVRYGYTF
TRBV6-5	CASTKEGTGAFF
TRBV2	CASRDRDWGYGYTF
TRBV27	CASSFRGQHTDTQYF
TRBV5-8	CASSLGGTSQSSSYNEQFF
TRBV7-9	CASSRTATSGGTGEQFF
TRBV9	CASSVDPAGHTGELFF
TRBV4-2	CASSHHDYSLYNEQFF
TRBV14	CASSQTGGAGSYNEQFF
TRBV2	CASSEDGGANEQYF
TRBV7-9	CASSLERQAPLHF
TRBV5-4	CASSLDALDSPLHF
TRBV27	CASSFLRSSYNSPLHF
TRBV5-1	CASSLRREGGGETQYF
TRBV7-2	CASSSGEVTEAFF
TRBV7-6	CASSQGQNYGYTF
TRBV7-2	CASSLTGRNQPQHF
TRBV9	CASSAGPSGVEQFF
TRBV20-1	CSANIIDTQYF
TRBV18	CASSPQGASSANTEAFF
TRBV4-1	CASSQTSEKLFF
TRBV2	CASSDRPAAYNEQFF
TRBV30	CAWSVPLAGRYEQYF
TRBV6-6	CASRDRGGITGELFF
TRBV2	CASSEYAGNTIYF
TRBV5-1	CASSLEMPQGGGYTF
TRBV28	CASSLRVIGNQPQHF
TRBV5-1	CASSEKDSSPKLFF
TRBV7-2	CASSFDSDQPQHF
TRBV6-5	CASSSPGASYGYTF
TRBV6-5	CASSKGVPLGPLHF
TRBV13	CASSSYEDQTQYF
TRBV6-5	CASSYQGPGNTIYF
TRBV4-3	CASSQILAASSYNSPLHF